A single sample gave rise to the 7 T cell receptor beta chains below, sequenced in a study of immune cell composition in non-small cell lung cancer. The table came from immunoSEQ multiplex PCR; TCRdb's copy has only in-frame clones and leaves some out. The profile shows about 2,400 clones, around 75% of them singletons. The sequenced material came from lung tumor tissue. These receptors all stem from a human donor with non-small cell lung cancer.

The chain couples TRBV6-5 to TRBJ2-2, with 9 bases identical to TRBD2. The CDR3 runs to 16 residues. The germline CDR1 and CDR2 sequences are MNHEY and SVGAGI. The ends lost 0 bases at V and 1 base at J; junction bases unmatched: 0. The CDR3 reads CASSYSTSGNTGELFF. The DNA for the CDR3 is TGTGCCAGCAGTTACTCGACTAGCGGGAACACCGGGGAGCTGTTTTTT.

V gene TRBV7-8 combines with J gene TRBJ1-3; possible D gene TRBD1, 5 bases. The germline V and J ends were trimmed by 5 bases and 1 base, with 12 bases remaining between them. The CDR3 has 15 amino acids. Germline V gives CDR1 SGHVS, CDR2 FQNEAQ. DNA of the CDR3: TGTGCCAGCAGCCCAATTGGGGGGTCTGGAAACACCATATATTTT. Its protein product is CASSPIGGSGNTIYF. Filled out from reference TRBV7-8 and TRBJ1-3, the complete variable domain reads GAGVSQSPRYKVAKRGQDVALRCDPISGHVSLFWYQQALGQGPEFLTYFQNEAQLDKSGLPSDRFFAERPEGSVSTLKIQRTQQEDSAVYLCASSPIGGSGNTIYFGEGSWLTVV.

The chain is built from TRBV6-6 and TRBJ1-6; a weak D match, TRBD1 (6 bases). The length of the CDR3 is 13 residues. V was pared by 6 bases and J by 6 bases, with 9 bases between. CDR1 is MNHNY, CDR2 SVGAGI, per germline (reference sequence). The CDR3 DNA follows: TGTGCCAGCAGGGGGGGGCCTAATTCACCCCTCCACTTT. The encoded protein is CASRGGPNSPLHF.

A few counts support this clone. The chain has TRBV6-6 and TRBJ1-1; D might be TRBD1 (5 bases). V shed 8 bases and J shed 5 bases, with 15 bases lying between them. Germline assignment: CDR1 MNHNY and CDR2 SVGAGI (reference sequence). The CDR3 spans 13 residues. CDR3 nucleotides: TGTGCCAGCGGCAGGGAAAGTTGGACTGAAGCTTTCTTT. This gives the protein CASGRESWTEAFF.

The chain joins TRBV9 to TRBJ2-1, with TRBD2 matching over 9 bases. CDR3 size: 15 residues. After removal of 4 bases from V and 5 bases from J, the junction contained 7 bases not matched to a gene. Germline loops: CDR1 SGDLS, CDR2 YYNGEE. DNA of the CDR3: TGTGCCAGCAGCCCCCGGACTAGCGTAAACAATGAGCAGTTCTTC. Its protein product is CASSPRTSVNNEQFF.

The V and J genes are TRBV11-1 and TRBJ1-5; D remains ambiguous. The CDR3 length is 13 residues. Trimming took 5 bases from V and 0 from J, leaving 5 bases between them. From germline, CDR1 is SGHAT and CDR2 FQDESV (reference sequence). The CDR3 loop reads CASSLNSNQPQHF. DNA of the CDR3: TGTGCCAGCAGCCTAAATAGCAATCAGCCCCAGCATTTT.

Comments on this clone: The same CDR3 arises from other DNA sequences in this sample as well. J is TRBJ1-1 and V is TRBV29-1; 8 nucleotides match TRBD1. Germline lookup yields CDR1 SQVTM and CDR2 ANQGSEA. With V trimmed by 7 bases and J by 1 base, 5 bases remained unmatched. The CDR3 totals 13 residues. CDR3 in amino acids: CSGNRGANTEAFF. CDR3 nucleotides: TGCAGCGGAAACAGGGGGGCGAACACTGAAGCTTTCTTT. The full variable domain, rest sourced from reference TRBV29-1 and TRBJ1-1, is SAVISQKPSRDICQRGTSLTIQCQVDSQVTMMFWYRQQPGQSLTLIATANQGSEATYESGFVIDKFPISRPNLTFSTLTVSNMSPEDSSIYLCSGNRGANTEAFFGQGTRLTVV.